The source of this T cell receptor (beta chain) is a study of tumor-infiltrating lymphocytes in primary liver carcinoma. Study-wide context: Men as well as women, aged 30 to 69 years, made up the patients.

Germline CDR1 and CDR2: MDHEN and SYDVKM. With 4 bases removed from V and 9 bases from J, the gap between germline ends came to 22 bases. CDR3 length equals 15 residues. Germline DNA was also extracted, and blood RNA was taken from unsorted whole blood. Making TCR beta cDNA involved 400 to 600 ng total RNA and a constant-region primer. Three rounds of nested multiplex PCR with slightly modified ARM-PCR produced TCR beta libraries. TRBV1-TRBV30 forward and Cbeta reverse primers drove the first two roughly 10-cycle rounds. In TCRdb, the multiplex PCR reads were re-called with MiXCR into one record per CDR3 protein. The data hold fewer than 250,000 distinct CDR3 sequences, with less than 75% observed a single time.

The rearrangement uses TRBV28 and TRBJ2-7, with a tentative D call TRBD1 (6 bases). Sequenced input: peripheral blood. The clonotype comes from a woman aged 60-75 years with primary liver carcinoma and hepatitis B virus infection. CDR3 region: CASSSSWTVYSAQYF. CDR3 nucleotides: TGTGCCAGCAGTTCCAGTTGGACAGTGTACTCGGCGCAGTACTTC.